A selection of T cell receptor beta chains follows, all from one sample in a study of shared clonotypes between healthy human individuals. Sequenced by immunoSEQ multiplex PCR; TCRdb stores in-frame clones only, minus some. Here the sample spans 450,000 to 500,000 clones, around 73% being singletons. The sequencing sample was made of PBMCs. These receptors were collected from a woman aged 35 to 49 in good health. Some clones in this sample may be carry-over from other donors' samples. Each CDR3 is given with its conserved first and last residue.

J,V,CDR3
TRBJ2-5,TRBV6-1,CASTGRRDGETQYF
TRBJ1-4,TRBV30,CAWSVLGDELFF
TRBJ2-5,TRBV19,CASSPRTGGGETQYF
TRBJ2-5,TRBV7-2,CASSFGLAAETQYF
TRBJ2-3,TRBV27,CASNRQGAVTDTQYF
TRBJ2-5,TRBV9,CASSVGASGIGETQYF
TRBJ2-1,TRBV11-2,CASSLALRQGVYNEQFF
TRBJ2-7,TRBV6-4,CASSDFSFGLAGGPYEQYF
TRBJ2-7,TRBV2,CASSGIIPNPYEQYF
TRBJ1-2,TRBV28,CASSETGIRDGYTF
TRBJ2-2,TRBV7-9,CASSLGLAANTGELFF
TRBJ2-7,TRBV11-3,CASSSLAGGGEQYF
TRBJ2-1,TRBV11-3,CASSAELVTEQFF
TRBJ2-1,TRBV19,CASSPDWGASEQFF
TRBJ2-7,TRBV7-2,CASSKGLAGGPSEQYF
TRBJ2-7,TRBV5-1,CASSLEPYEQYF
TRBJ1-1,TRBV28,CASTNSYTGFTEAFF
TRBJ2-1,TRBV28,CASSLNEGARGYNEQFF
TRBJ2-3,TRBV10-2,CASSRTTSNTDTQYF
TRBJ1-2,TRBV28,CASSSAGQGSYYGYTF
TRBJ1-4,TRBV25-1,CASSVGDAEKLFF
TRBJ1-6,TRBV30,CAWGRRSSYNSPLHF
TRBJ1-1,TRBV6-1,CASSPLVRGTEAFF
TRBJ2-7,TRBV18,CASSPPAAYEQYF
TRBJ2-7,TRBV19,CASSAGQGNEQYF
TRBJ2-1,TRBV7-8,CASSTRLAVDEQFF